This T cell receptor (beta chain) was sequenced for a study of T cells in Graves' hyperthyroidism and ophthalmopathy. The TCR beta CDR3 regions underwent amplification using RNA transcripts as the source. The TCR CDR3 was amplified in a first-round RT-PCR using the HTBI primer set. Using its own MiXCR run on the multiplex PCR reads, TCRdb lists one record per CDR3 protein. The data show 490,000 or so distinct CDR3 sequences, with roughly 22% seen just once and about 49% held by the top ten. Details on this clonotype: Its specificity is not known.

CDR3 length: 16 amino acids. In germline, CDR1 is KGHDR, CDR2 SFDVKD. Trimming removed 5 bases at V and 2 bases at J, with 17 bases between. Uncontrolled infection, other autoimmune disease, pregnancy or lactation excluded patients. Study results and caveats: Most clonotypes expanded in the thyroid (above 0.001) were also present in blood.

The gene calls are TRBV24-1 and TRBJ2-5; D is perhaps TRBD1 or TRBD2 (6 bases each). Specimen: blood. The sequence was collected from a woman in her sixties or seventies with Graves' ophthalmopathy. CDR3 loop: CATSGFTGTSQETQYF. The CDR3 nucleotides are TGTGCCACCAGTGGTTTTACAGGGACTTCTCAAGAGACCCAGTACTTC.